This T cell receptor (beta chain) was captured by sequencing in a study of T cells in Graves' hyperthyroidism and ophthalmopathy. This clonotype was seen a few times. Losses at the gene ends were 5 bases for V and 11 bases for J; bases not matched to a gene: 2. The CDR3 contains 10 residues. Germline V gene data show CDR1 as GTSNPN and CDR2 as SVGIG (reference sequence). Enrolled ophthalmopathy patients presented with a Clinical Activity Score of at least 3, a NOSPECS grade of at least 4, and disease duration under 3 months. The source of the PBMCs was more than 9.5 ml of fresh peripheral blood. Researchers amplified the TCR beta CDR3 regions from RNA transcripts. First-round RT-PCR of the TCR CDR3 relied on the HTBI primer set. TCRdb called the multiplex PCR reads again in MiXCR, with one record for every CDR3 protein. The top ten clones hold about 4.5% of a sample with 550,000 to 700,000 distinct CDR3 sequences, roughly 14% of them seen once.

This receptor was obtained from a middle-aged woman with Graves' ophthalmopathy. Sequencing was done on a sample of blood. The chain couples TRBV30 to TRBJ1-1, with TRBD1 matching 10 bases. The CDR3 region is CAWGTGEAFF. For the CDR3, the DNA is TGTGCCTGGGGGACAGGGGAGGCTTTCTTT.